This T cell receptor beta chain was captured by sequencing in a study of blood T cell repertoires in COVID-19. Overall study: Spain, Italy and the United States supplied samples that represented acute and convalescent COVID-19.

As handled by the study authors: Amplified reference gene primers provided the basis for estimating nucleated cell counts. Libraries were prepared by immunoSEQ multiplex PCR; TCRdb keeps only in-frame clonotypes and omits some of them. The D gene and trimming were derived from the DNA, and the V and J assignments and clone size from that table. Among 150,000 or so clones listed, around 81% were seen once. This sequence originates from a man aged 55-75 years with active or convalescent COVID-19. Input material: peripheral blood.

In DNA, the CDR3 is TGTGCCAGCACTGACCAGCAGGGGGCTCAGGGCTATGGCTACACCTTC. It codes for CASTDQQGAQGYGYTF. The V gene is TRBV28, the J gene TRBJ1-2; 8 bases align to TRBD1. This CDR3 region has 16 residues. After removal of 7 bases from V and 4 bases from J, the junction contained 14 bases not matched to a gene. Germline CDR1 MDHEN, CDR2 SYDVKM.